Shown below are 24 T cell receptor beta chains from a single sample sequenced in a study of regulatory T cells in long-lasting Graves disease. The time point here: newly diagnosed GD, antithyroid drugs for less than 3 months. Making the TCR library involved RNA that had been extracted from PBMCs. Investigators prepared the TCR beta libraries by applying iRepertoire HTBI primers and Arm-PCR of CDR3 regions. TCRdb re-analysed the multiplex PCR reads in MiXCR, keeping a single row per CDR3 protein. Of roughly 400,000 distinct CDR3 sequences detected, approximately 16% appear once; the ten largest clones hold less than 30%. This sample also belongs to another study, concerning T cells in Graves' hyperthyroidism and ophthalmopathy.

This specimen was peripheral blood mononuclear cells (PBMCs), taken at new diagnosis, from a patient treated with antithyroid drugs. These receptors all come from a woman under 30 with Graves disease.

This clonotype was observed many times. The genes are TRBV3-1 and TRBJ1-5, with D unclear. The germline CDR1 and CDR2 sequences are LGHDT and YNNKEL (reference sequence). Deletions cut 1 base from V and 4 bases from J, with 11 bases between. This CDR3 is 15 amino acids long. CDR3 in DNA: TGTGCCAGCAGCCAAGCTGGTCGCATTAATCAGCCCCAGCATTTT. It yields the protein CASSQAGRINQPQHF.

The rearrangement joins TRBV7-9 to TRBJ2-2, with D uncertain. The CDR3 is 14 amino acids. Germline V gene lookup returns CDR1 SEHNR and CDR2 FQNEAQ (reference sequence). Trimming took 5 bases from V and 1 from J, leaving 8 bases between them. For the CDR3, the DNA is TGTGCCAGCAGCGAAACCGTGAACACCGGGGAGCTGTTTTTT. Its protein is CASSETVNTGELFF.

This clonotype showed up many times. The rearrangement joins TRBV13 to TRBJ2-3; possible D gene TRBD1, 5 bases. Germline CDR1 PRHDT, CDR2 FYEKMQ (reference sequence). The CDR3 totals 13 residues. Trimming shortened V by 6 bases and J by 3 bases, and 10 bases separated the two germline ends. DNA for the CDR3: TGTGCCAGCAGTGTGGCAGGGACAGATACGCAGTATTTT. It yields the protein CASSVAGTDTQYF.

This chain links TRBV7-6 with TRBJ2-5, with D possibly matching TRBD2 (6 bases). The germline V gene has CDR1 SGHVS and CDR2 FNYEAQ. The germline V and J ends were trimmed by 5 bases and 4 bases, with 20 bases remaining between them. This CDR3 is 16 amino acids long. CDR3 nucleotides: TGTGCCAGCAGCCCTCATCGGCGGGAAGTTGGAGAGACCCAGTACTTC. Residues: CASSPHRREVGETQYF.

This clonotype has only a few counts. This chain links TRBV12-3 or TRBV12-4 with TRBJ1-6; D is unresolved. The CDR3 is made up of 13 amino acids. The V and J ends lost 5 bases and 7 bases respectively, with 9 bases between them. The CDR3 DNA sequence: TGTGCCAGCAGTCCGGGATTGAATTCACCCCTCCACTTT. Residues: CASSPGLNSPLHF.

With respect to this clonotype: This clone may be a read error of a much larger clone one base away. The V and J genes are TRBV7-9 and TRBJ2-1; D perhaps matches TRBD2 (6 bases). Germline loops: CDR1 SEHNR, CDR2 FQNEAQ (reference sequence). This CDR3 spans 14 amino acids. V was cut by 6 bases and J by 10 bases, with 19 bases left in between. The DNA of the CDR3 is TGTGCCAGCAGGGAGGAGGGATTCGGCTACGAGCAGTTCTTC. It encodes CASREEGFGYEQFF.

Only a few counts were recorded for this clonotype. V gene TRBV20-1 combines with J gene TRBJ2-2; a weak D match, TRBD2 (6 bases). V was cut by 3 bases and J by 0 bases, with 14 bases left in between. Per germline, CDR1 DFQATT and CDR2 SNEGSKA (reference sequence). The CDR3 runs to 16 residues. For the CDR3, the DNA is TGCAGTGCTAGGCTGGGCGGGACGGCGAACACCGGGGAGCTGTTTTTT. Amino acids: CSARLGGTANTGELFF.

This clonotype has just a few counts. The chain employs TRBV15 and TRBJ2-3; no reliable D call. V dropped 4 bases and J dropped 4 bases, with 9 bases sitting between them. Germline V lookup: CDR1 LNHNV, CDR2 YYDKDF (reference sequence). This CDR3 contains 13 residues. The CDR3 sequence: CATSKLPSDTQYF. The CDR3 DNA follows: TGTGCCACCAGCAAGCTCCCGTCAGATACGCAGTATTTT. Full variable domain (rest looked up from reference TRBV15 and TRBJ2-3): DAMVIQNPRYQVTQFGKPVTLSCSQTLNHNVMYWYQQKSSQAPKLLFHYYDKDFNNEADTPDNFQSRRPNTSFCFLDIRSPGLGDTAMYLCATSKLPSDTQYFGPGTRLTVL.

This chain links TRBV6-1 with TRBJ2-1; D might be TRBD2 (7 bases). The DNA end is a closer match to TRBJ2-5, so the J assignment may be wrong. Germline lookup yields CDR1 MNHNS and CDR2 SASEGT. The CDR3 spans 17 residues. CDR3 sequence reads: CASSFTVDQGREETQYF. DNA of the CDR3: TGTGCCAGCAGCTTTACGGTCGACCAGGGGAGGGAAGAGACCCAGTACTTC.

This clonotype has a single count. J is TRBJ2-2 and V is TRBV4-1, with TRBD2 identical over 7 bases. The CDR3 length is 14 residues. V dropped 5 bases and J dropped 15; count of bases not matched to a gene: 15. Germline lookup yields CDR1 MGHRA and CDR2 YSYEKL. CDR3 protein: CASSRTGGAVLVFF. CDR3 coding DNA: TGCGCCAGCAGCAGAACGGGAGGCGCCGTTCTTGTGTTTTTT.

This chain uses TRBV28 with TRBJ2-5; a weak D match, TRBD2 (6 bases). Trimming shortened V by 3 bases and J by 7 bases, and 6 bases separated the two germline ends. The CDR3 sequence is 11 residues long. Germline V gives CDR1 MDHEN, CDR2 SYDVKM. CDR3 region: CASSFGGTQYF. The DNA of the CDR3 is TGTGCCAGCAGTTTCGGGGGGACCCAGTACTTC.

The J gene is TRBJ2-4, the V gene TRBV6-1, with no clear D. There are 13 residues in the CDR3. V shed 1 base and J shed 5 bases, with 6 bases lying between them. Germline V gene data show CDR1 as MNHNS and CDR2 as SASEGT. CDR3 bases: TGTGCCAGCAGTGAAGTAGGCGAAAACATTCAGTACTTC. Protein: CASSEVGENIQYF.

The CDR3 region is CASSPGLAGVGELFF. CDR3 bases: TGTGCCAGCAGCCCGGGACTAGCGGGAGTCGGGGAGCTGTTTTTT. The V and J genes are TRBV7-3 and TRBJ2-2; 14 nucleotides agree with TRBD2. Germline V gene lookup returns CDR1 SGHTA and CDR2 FQGTGA. This CDR3 spans 15 amino acids. V lost 5 bases and J lost 7; bases outside the gene matches: 3.

This clonotype was counted at least ten times. V usage is TRBV27 and J usage is TRBJ2-7, with 7 bases aligning to TRBD1. The CDR3 has 15 residues. CDR1 is MNHEY and CDR2 is SMNVEV in the germline V gene (reference sequence). V gave up 4 bases and J gave up 2 bases; unmatched junction bases: 8. The CDR3 sequence is CASSWSGTDPYEQYF. The CDR3 DNA reads as TGTGCCAGCAGTTGGTCCGGGACAGACCCCTACGAGCAGTACTTC.

This clonotype was detected ten times or more. CDR3 protein: CASIGHRRRSSYNEQFF. CDR3 coding DNA: TGTGCCAGCATCGGCCATCGTAGGAGAAGCTCCTACAATGAGCAGTTCTTC. The chain carries TRBV27 and TRBJ2-1; D is ambiguous. Germline-derived CDR1 and CDR2 are MNHEY and SMNVEV (reference sequence). This CDR3 comprises 17 residues. Trimming left V 7 bases short and J 0 bases short, with 19 bases between.

This clonotype was recorded many times. The V gene is TRBV5-1, the J gene TRBJ2-1, with 7 bases aligning to TRBD2. Germline V CDR1 and CDR2: SGHRS, YFSETQ. V trimming: 0 bases; J trimming: 6 bases; junction bases outside the gene matches: 9. This CDR3 has 16 amino acids. CDR3: CASSLVGLVWGNEQFF. In nucleotides, the CDR3 is TGCGCCAGCAGCTTGGTCGGACTAGTGTGGGGCAATGAGCAGTTCTTC.

This clonotype showed up many times. The chain links TRBV2 to TRBJ2-1; 10 bases line up with TRBD2. Germline CDR1 and CDR2: SNHLY and FYNNEI. This CDR3 spans 16 amino acids. Unmatched junction bases numbered 5, after V lost 6 bases and J lost 0 bases. CDR3 nucleotides: TGTGCCAGCAGAACCGGACTAGCGGCCTCCTACAATGAGCAGTTCTTC. This gives the protein CASRTGLAASYNEQFF.

The sample holds many counts of this clonotype. The chain recombines TRBV2 with TRBJ2-3, with TRBD2 as a possible D gene (5 bases). From germline, CDR1 is SNHLY and CDR2 FYNNEI. The CDR3 spans 14 residues. Trimming left V 7 bases short and J 1 base short, with 12 bases between. CDR3 coding DNA: TGTGCCAGCAACCGGGAAGGAGGCACAGATACGCAGTATTTT. Translating gives CASNREGGTDTQYF.

At least ten counts were recorded for this clonotype. The chain recombines TRBV6-1 with TRBJ1-2, with D maybe TRBD1 (5 bases). The CDR3 extends over 13 amino acids. V dropped 10 bases and J dropped 4 bases, with 16 bases sitting between them. Germline values: CDR1 MNHNS, CDR2 SASEGT. The DNA of the CDR3 is TGTGCCACCAAGGGGTCATTCGTCTATGGCTACACCTTC. This codes for CATKGSFVYGYTF.

This clonotype appeared many times. V is TRBV29-1 and J is TRBJ2-5, with 7 bases fitting TRBD1. From germline, CDR1 is SQVTM and CDR2 ANQGSEA. This CDR3 comprises 12 residues. Trimming at V came to 7 bases and at J to 2 bases, leaving 4 bases not matched to a gene. The CDR3, as DNA: TGCAGCGGCCGACAGGGACAAGAGACCCAGTACTTC. This gives the protein CSGRQGQETQYF. Drawing the rest from reference TRBV29-1 and TRBJ2-5, the complete variable domain is SAVISQKPSRDICQRGTSLTIQCQVDSQVTMMFWYRQQPGQSLTLIATANQGSEATYESGFVIDKFPISRPNLTFSTLTVSNMSPEDSSIYLCSGRQGQETQYFGPGTRLLVL.

This clonotype was recorded at least ten times. The rearrangement uses TRBV29-1 and TRBJ1-1, with 8 bases fitting TRBD1. V was pared by 7 bases and J by 2 bases, with 6 bases of the junction left unmatched. Germline V CDR1 and CDR2: SQVTM, ANQGSEA. The CDR3 consists of 13 residues. The CDR3 DNA reads as TGCAGCGCCGGGACAGGCTTTAACACTGAAGCTTTCTTT. The encoded protein is CSAGTGFNTEAFF.

This chain uses TRBV7-6 with TRBJ2-2; 7 nucleotides align to TRBD1. The germline gives CDR1 SGHVS, CDR2 FNYEAQ. The ends lost 2 bases at V and 3 bases at J; junction bases unmatched: 6. The CDR3 covers 16 residues. CDR3 sequence reads: CASSLSGGHDTGELFF. The CDR3 DNA reads as TGTGCCAGCAGCTTATCAGGGGGTCACGACACCGGGGAGCTGTTTTTT.

V usage is TRBV15 and J usage is TRBJ2-3, with D hard to call. V shed 3 bases and J shed 4 bases, with 8 bases lying between them. CDR3 length equals 13 residues. Looked up from germline, CDR1 is LNHNV and CDR2 is YYDKDF (reference sequence). CDR3 residues: CATSRARPDTQYF. In nucleotides, the CDR3 is TGTGCCACCAGCAGGGCTAGGCCAGATACGCAGTATTTT.

Here the CDR3 reads CSARGTSGSGYEQYF. The CDR3 DNA follows: TGCAGTGCTAGGGGGACTAGCGGGAGTGGGTACGAGCAGTACTTC. V gene TRBV20-1 combines with J gene TRBJ2-7, with 14 bases that match TRBD2. The CDR3 consists of 15 residues. The germline CDR1 and CDR2 sequences are DFQATT and SNEGSKA (reference sequence). V lost 3 bases to trimming and J lost 4 bases; unmatched junction nucleotides: 5.